This TCR beta chain was obtained from a study of vaccination effects on CD4 cells after COVID-19. Study context: Sampling occurred a median 72 days post second dose, range 14 to 241.

Overall study results and limits: Early post-infection timepoints were missing from the study, which also had few convalescent patients.

TCRdb's table, derived via immunoSEQ multiplex PCR, lists solely in-frame clones and lacks some. The data show about 29,000 clones, roughly 74% seen once. Antigen-specific CD4+ T cells were expanded (with viral peptide pools) by the ViraFEST assay ahead of sequencing. CD4+ T cells were isolated after 10 days of culture. The cohort was immunized with two doses of either the BNT162b2 or mRNA-1273 vaccine. Testing of the vaccine recipients showed negative nucleocapsid antibodies and no prior SARS-CoV-2 infection. This CDR3 spans 15 amino acids. Trimming pared 0 bases from V and 0 bases from J, leaving 9 bases between. Germline lookup yields CDR1 MNHEY and CDR2 SVGAGI. Turning to this clone: Its antigen remains unidentified.

This chain uses TRBV6-5 with TRBJ2-7; D is ambiguous. The source of this sequence is a human donor who received a COVID-19 vaccine. The input for sequencing was CD4+ T cells from PBMCs cultured with HCoV-OC43 spike peptides, taken after COVID-19 vaccination. Stated subset: HCoV-OC43 spike overlapping peptide pool stimulation. As DNA, the CDR3 is TGTGCCAGCAGTTACTCGCGGACGAGCTCCTACGAGCAGTACTTC. Translated, it gives CASSYSRTSSYEQYF.